This TCR beta chain is drawn from a study of radiation and T cells in renal cell carcinoma. CDR3 length: 17 residues. The V segment lost 1 base and the J segment 4 bases; nucleotides outside the gene matches: 8. Germline loops: CDR1 SGHNT, CDR2 YENEEA. Time point specified: blood 2 weeks post-SBRT. Indicated treatment: 15 Gy SBRT to primary tumor, nephrectomy 4 weeks later. The assay was immunoSEQ multiplex PCR, and TCRdb's table has in-frame clones only and misses some. The sample shows 45,000 to 55,000 clones, about 80% of them seen only once. The origin of this receptor is a woman in her seventies with renal cell carcinoma. Sequencing was performed on blood, taken from a patient whose treatment included radiotherapy and nephrectomy. The V gene is TRBV11-3, the J gene TRBJ2-3; 10 bases agree with TRBD2. The CDR3 DNA sequence: TGTGCCAGCAGCTTAGGTTCTAGCGGGAGTTGGGCAGATACGCAGTATTTT. It yields the protein CASSLGSSGSWADTQYF.